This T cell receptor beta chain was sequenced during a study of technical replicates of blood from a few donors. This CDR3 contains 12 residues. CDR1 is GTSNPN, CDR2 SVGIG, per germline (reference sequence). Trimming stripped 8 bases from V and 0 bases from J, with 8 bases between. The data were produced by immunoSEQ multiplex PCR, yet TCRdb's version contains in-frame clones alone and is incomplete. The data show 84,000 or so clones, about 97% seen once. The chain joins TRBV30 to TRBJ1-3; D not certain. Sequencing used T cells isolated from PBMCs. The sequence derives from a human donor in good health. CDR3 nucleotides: TGTGCCCTAGACTTCTCTGGAAACACCATATATTTT. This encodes CALDFSGNTIYF. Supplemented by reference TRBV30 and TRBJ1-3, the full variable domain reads SQTIHQWPATLVQPVGSPLSLECTVEGTSNPNLYWYRQAAGRGLQLLFYSVGIGQISSEVPQNLSASRPQDRQFILSSKKLLLSDSGFYLCALDFSGNTIYFGEGSWLTVV.